One TCR beta chain is described in this entry. This clone's antigen is unknown. Here V drops 1 base and J drops 0 bases, and the junction holds 9 bases not matched to any gene. The CDR3 starts with the cysteine, ends with the phenylalanine, and has 17 residues. Solely the CDR3 DNA is kept, with 51 bases framed from the first base. CDR1 and CDR2 (SGDLS, YYNGEE) derive from the germline V gene. This entry is derived from a study of cytomegalovirus exposure and HLA in healthy donors (dated by TCRdb to about 2017). Regarding the research as a whole: An earlier analysis of roughly 500 of the donors reported roughly 270 Gb of sequence data and 120 million or so unique TCR beta sequences from about 179 million T cells. HLA typing covered class I and class II loci at four-digit resolution. Every discovery cohort repertoire had been produced on one sequencing platform. Because of strong linkage in the cohort, 5 or 6 DR-DQ haplotypes were treated as single units for association and clustering. The number of typed donors differed by locus: about 629-630 for A, B, C, DRB1 and DQB1; 522 for DQA1; around 580 for DPA1; and about 470 for DPB1. The study profiled the T cell repertoires of under 850 subjects by immunosequencing and related them to cytomegalovirus serostatus. To predict cytomegalovirus infection status, the study combined high-throughput TCR immunosequencing, statistical association of individual TCRs with disease status, and machine learning. An earlier analysis of a few hundred of the donors applied high-throughput TCR beta sequencing to assess whether each TCR beta V gene segment acted as functional or pseudogenic. The study aimed to test whether cataloging public T cell receptors could reveal signatures of past pathogen exposure. Besides the first cohort of roughly 660 subjects, a separate validation cohort made up of roughly 120 different subjects was used. In the later analysis, no new phenotypic data were used to find candidate immune exposures; instead, reliance was placed on TCR beta sequences and their occurrence across donors. In a later analysis, previously published TCR beta repertoires from 500 to 750 donors were re-analyzed and high-resolution HLA genotyping was added so that TCR occurrence patterns could be studied. Alongside the repertoire data, information on donor age, sex, ethnicity and CMV serostatus was compiled. Across approximately 400 genotyped donors of the cohort, an average of roughly 250,000 unique TCR beta nucleotide sequences per donor were sequenced, and roughly 18% of those sequences were non-productive. In a later genetic analysis, genome-wide SNP genotypes for about three fifths of the roughly 670 donors were used, and that subset was treated as a discovery cohort. Of the 300 to 500 genotyped donors, approximately 80% were placed in the genetic ancestry cluster associated with self-reported Caucasian donors. An early release covering about 600 HLA-typed donors comprised about 320 gigabases of sequencing data and some 79 million unique TCR sequences.

What the study reported, not specific to this receptor: A cluster of highly shared sequence variants was judged likely to be a technical artifact of the sequencing pipeline. According to a later analysis, TCR association rates differed among HLA loci, with DRB1 alleles showing the most associated TCRs and HLA-C alleles showing the fewest. According to a later genetic analysis, donors in an Asian-associated ancestry cluster had fewer N-insertions in productive TCRs than the approximately 670-donor mean. In the study, around 160 TCR beta chains were listed as associated with cytomegalovirus. A further reported finding was that TCR beta sequences accurately predicted the HLA-A and HLA-B alleles for most subjects in the first cohort. Because HLA typing was unavailable for some donors at each locus, only the typed subset was used in association tests. An association between a missense DCLRE1C variant and V-gene and J-gene trimming of TCR beta chains was found in a later genetic analysis and replicated in an independent cohort. When HLA alleles, especially DR and DQ, strongly co-occurred, TCR associations were difficult to assign to individual alleles. According to a later analysis, parvovirus B19, influenza, CMV and Epstein-Barr virus appeared linked to several top co-occurrence clusters. The presence/absence analyses assumed that sequencing depth was roughly uniform across donors, and that assumption may not be true. This cohort had only TCR beta chains sequenced, and the lack of alpha or paired-chain data limited which features could be detected. Some IMGT-functional V segments, including TRBV6-2 and TRBV6-3, could not be distinguished by the 87-base-pair reads and were therefore excluded. Cytomegalovirus status was reported to be diagnosed by the classifier with high specificity and sensitivity in both the original and validation cohorts. Across donors, most TCR sequences were observed very rarely, whereas some public TCRs were present in many individuals. In a later analysis, most CMV-associated TCR beta chains were found to appear HLA-restricted, with HLA associations seemingly driven largely by CMV exposure. A later analysis associated about 17,000 TCR beta sequences with specific HLA alleles at a false discovery rate of 0.05. Linkage disequilibrium might explain the correlated functional status among segregating V segments, but an unknown experimental factor could not be excluded. CMV serostatus was the only immune exposure information available for the cohort. Compared with equally common non-associated chains, HLA-associated TCR beta chains in a later analysis were more clonally expanded and had lower generation probabilities. In vitro tests confirmed that a few of the cytomegalovirus-associated TCR beta chains recognize cytomegalovirus antigens. Because counts were too low, roughly 16 rarely observed V segments, including chromosome 9 orphons, were excluded from the earlier analysis of fewer than 650 of the donors. The authors suggested that the approach could potentially be generalized to other disease states and immunological phenotypes. Broadly in line with IMGT annotations, most TCR beta V segments showed up in productive rearrangements about 87% or about 30% of the time in an earlier analysis of a few hundred of the donors.

The protocol used for the library was the immunoSEQ multiplex PCR assay. The multiplex PCR relied on a mix of 60 forward primers for TCR Vbeta segments and 13 reverse primers for TCR Jbeta segments. A multiplex PCR assay on genomic DNA amplified the CDR3 region of rearranged TCR beta genes. The Illumina HiSeq System was used to sequence the amplified TCR beta libraries as 87-base-pair reads. As for how the authors treated the data: In a later analysis, tens of millions of unique TCR beta chains were counted across the roughly 610 repertoires, and around 11 million of these chains were shared by at least two donors. Raw reads were error-corrected and collapsed into unique sequences by a nearest-neighbor algorithm in which closely related sequences were merged to remove PCR and sequencing errors. Alignment of CDR3 sequences to IMGT reference sequences was used to assign V, D and J gene segments. For a sequence to be retained, a match of at least six nucleotides was required to both a V gene segment and a J gene segment. Rearrangements were classified as productive when the CDR3 lacked stop codons and remained in frame with V and J, and all other rearrangements were classified as non-productive. CDR3 was defined by IMGT convention, running from the second conserved V-encoded cysteine to the conserved J-encoded phenylalanine. The earlier analysis of 500 to 600 of the donors excluded sequences that lacked an unambiguous match to a single V gene segment. In an earlier analysis of several hundred of the donors, V segments were called functional above 56.7% productive rearrangements and were called segregating when the between-donor standard deviation exceeded 5%. A statistical classification framework was developed to diagnose cytomegalovirus status using the catalog of TCR beta chain sequences. In a later analysis, V and J genes were assigned by comparing TCR nucleotide sequences against IMGT/GENE-DB human TR gene sequences. The TCRdist pipeline was used in a later analysis to assign CDR3 sequences and most-parsimonious VDJ recombination scenarios. In a later analysis, every TCR beta chain was defined by the combination of its CDR3 amino acid sequence and its V-gene family, and reads without a unique V-gene family were dropped. In a later analysis, around 650 highly shared, low-generation-probability nucleotide sequences were removed to address suspected cross-contamination and a sequencing artifact. In a later analysis, a clonal expansion index was calculated for each public chain from normalized within-repertoire ranks of inferred template counts. In a later analysis, generation probabilities were computed with a VDJ recombination model fitted to out-of-frame rearrangements, and the resulting probabilities were checked against IGoR. Hypergeometric tests were used in a later analysis to score TCR-TCR, TCR-HLA and TCR-CMV co-occurrence, with a repertoire-size bias correction applied to the TCR pairs. To estimate false discovery rates, a later analysis permuted the HLA or CMV assignments 20 times. In a later analysis, co-occurring TCRs were grouped using DBSCAN, and TCRdist sequence similarity was added for clustering within HLA-allele-positive subsets. Co-occurrence clustering excluded repertoires with fewer than 30,000 or more than 120,000 public chains, plus five with anomalous nucleotide sharing. Entries here come from immuneACCESS through TCRdb and include only in-frame sequences with V and J called. Some clones fail to appear in such tables; in the studies checked, an unresolved V gene covers under half of the shortfall, and the cause of the remainder is unknown. V, J and clone size were drawn from that table, and D and trimming were deduced from the DNA. The sample's table lists a count of around 140,000 clones. The ten largest clones capture 1.7% of the sample.

The cohort consisted of hundreds of healthy bone marrow donors. At the time of sampling, all cohort members were nominally healthy, though unrecorded immune exposures were likely present. The donor was CMV seronegative and belonged to the group of 352 seronegative cohort members. A peripheral blood sample was collected from each donor, and TCR beta sequencing was performed on peripheral blood mononuclear cells. Genomic DNA was extracted from the blood cell samples with the Qiagen DNeasy Blood Extraction Kit. The receptor chain draws on TRBV9 and TRBJ1-1; the central 7 bases match TRBD1. The TCR originated in a man between 18 and 35 years old in good health and CMV-seronegative. The material sequenced was PBMCs. At the DNA level, the sequence is TGTGCCAGCAGCGTACCGGGGGACAGTTTACTGAACACTGAAGCTTTCTTT. Its product reads: CASSVPGDSLLNTEAFF.